Listed below are T cell receptor beta chains from one sample, sequenced in a study of cytomegalovirus exposure and HLA in healthy donors. The assay was immunoSEQ multiplex PCR, and TCRdb's table has in-frame clones only and misses some. The sample contains 150,000 or so clones, roughly 80% of which appear only once. Sequenced sample: PBMCs. These receptors were obtained from a man aged 45-65 years in good health and CMV-seropositive. Both conserved end residues are trimmed from each CDR3. A row's size may be missing; if present it is once, few, many or a size class.

TRBV5-6	TRBJ1-2	-	ASSPQNNYGYT
TRBV7-7	TRBJ1-5	-	ASSNPRGALGRGNQPQH
TRBV28	TRBJ2-4	few	ASSPDRVAKNIQY
TRBV6-1	TRBJ2-7	-	ASKEGPDRGEQY
TRBV5-4	TRBJ2-7	-	ASSSTGGLGYEQY
TRBV5-4	TRBJ1-2	-	ASSLDPNGDYT
TRBV6-5	TRBJ1-1	-	ASSRGGGRRTEAF
TRBV5-1	TRBJ2-1	-	ASSSPVPPYNEQF
TRBV30	TRBJ1-2	-	AWSQPPEQGYGYT
TRBV11-1	TRBJ2-1	-	ASSRSPGGNEQF
TRBV7-9	TRBJ1-4	-	ASNPMRSNEKLF
TRBV9	TRBJ2-3	-	ASSPLGADTQY
TRBV29-1	TRBJ1-2	-	SVSAGQVGVYGYT
TRBV28	TRBJ1-1	-	ASSQFLGTTGVKVF
TRBV30	TRBJ2-1	few	AWSSGDGSYNEQF
TRBV27	TRBJ1-6	-	ASSLSGGSLH
TRBV28	TRBJ1-6	few	ASSLWTGDSPLH
TRBV18	TRBJ1-2	-	ASSPRDRVYGYT
TRBV14	TRBJ2-1	few	ASRNSGGFYNEQF
TRBV5-1	TRBJ2-7	-	ASSRNRALSYEQY
TRBV7-2	TRBJ2-3	-	ASSQTSGSTDTQY
TRBV29-1	TRBJ2-3	-	SVEGTSTDTQY
TRBV7-3	TRBJ2-2	-	ASSPPGGRTGELF
TRBV28	TRBJ2-1	few	ASSIPRAGYSYNEQF
TRBV28	TRBJ2-2	-	ATNRGLAATGELF
TRBV7-2	TRBJ2-3	-	ASSLTSGGWDTQY
TRBV18	TRBJ2-1	-	ASSPNRGSYNEQF
TRBV5-5	TRBJ1-3	-	ASSMGQGEFGNTIY
TRBV28	TRBJ2-7	-	ASRDRATYEQY
TRBV9	TRBJ1-3	-	ASSPGTGHSLNTIY